Below, 24 T cell receptor beta chains from the same sample are listed, as sequenced in a study of T cell changes during pregnancy in multiple sclerosis. Measured with immunoSEQ multiplex PCR; TCRdb has only the in-frame clones, and not every one. The sample carries about 46,000 clones, around 93% recorded once. Specimen: CD8+ T cells from peripheral blood mononuclear cells, collected in the first trimester of pregnancy. All receptors derive from a female donor with multiple sclerosis, enrolled in a pregnancy study.

The chain combines TRBV15 with TRBJ2-1, with D tentatively TRBD2 (6 bases). The CDR3 runs to 15 residues. Germline loops: CDR1 LNHNV, CDR2 YYDKDF (reference sequence). Trimming removed 5 bases from V and 8 bases from J, with 19 bases in between. CDR3 sequence: CATSSWEESADEQFF. The CDR3 DNA follows: TGTGCCACCAGCTCCTGGGAGGAATCGGCCGATGAGCAGTTCTTC.

This sequence joins TRBV30 and TRBJ2-3; weak D call: TRBD1 (6 bases). This CDR3 region has 15 residues. Trimming left V 4 bases short and J 0 bases short, with 14 bases between. The germline V gene encodes CDR1 GTSNPN and CDR2 SVGIG (reference sequence). CDR3 coding DNA: TGTGCCTGGACCACGGGCAGGGGTAGCACAGATACGCAGTATTTT. It encodes CAWTTGRGSTDTQYF.

The chain combines TRBV5-1 with TRBJ2-1, with D maybe TRBD2 (6 bases). The CDR3 runs to 15 residues. Trimming shortened V by 0 bases and J by 3 bases, and 10 bases separated the two germline ends. Per the germline V gene, CDR1 is SGHRS and CDR2 is YFSETQ. DNA for the CDR3: TGCGCCAGCAGCTTGGACGGGAGAAGCTACAATGAGCAGTTCTTC. This gives the protein CASSLDGRSYNEQFF.

The chain uses TRBV27 and TRBJ2-7; 12 bases fit TRBD2. The CDR3 is 15 amino acids. V trimming: 5 bases; J trimming: 1 base; junction bases outside the gene matches: 3. Germline assignment: CDR1 MNHEY and CDR2 SMNVEV (reference sequence). CDR3 bases: TGTGCCAGCAGTCCGGGACTAGCGGGTTCCTACGAGCAGTACTTC. Its protein product is CASSPGLAGSYEQYF.

The rearrangement links TRBV4-1 to TRBJ1-1; tentatively, D is TRBD1 (6 bases). The ends were cut back, 5 bases at V and 5 bases at J, with 15 bases in the middle. The CDR3 sequence is 14 residues long. Germline assignment: CDR1 MGHRA and CDR2 YSYEKL. CDR3 region: CASSFRQEWTEAFF. The CDR3 DNA is TGCGCCAGCAGCTTCCGACAGGAGTGGACTGAAGCTTTCTTT.

The gene calls are TRBV5-8 and TRBJ2-7, with unresolved D. This CDR3 spans 15 amino acids. From germline, CDR1 is SGHTS and CDR2 YDEGEE. Trimming cost V 0 bases and J 5 bases, with 15 bases left between them. This CDR3 reads CASSLAGRSYDEQYF. The CDR3 region has the DNA TGTGCCAGCAGCTTGGCTGGTAGGAGCTATGACGAGCAGTACTTC.

The chain combines TRBV27 with TRBJ2-7; maybe TRBD1 (6 bases). Germline V gene sequence: CDR1 MNHEY, CDR2 SMNVEV (reference sequence). Deletions cut 7 bases from V and 6 bases from J, with 13 bases between. This CDR3 contains 12 residues. The CDR3 DNA reads TGTGCCAGCAAAAGGGGGTCCCGCGAGCAGTACTTC. It encodes CASKRGSREQYF.

The chain uses TRBV7-8 and TRBJ2-5; 7 bases align to TRBD1. Germline loops: CDR1 SGHVS, CDR2 FQNEAQ. V shed 5 bases, J shed 5 bases, and the junction held 11 bases outside the gene matches. This CDR3 contains 15 residues. CDR3: CASSSGRGRGETQYF. The CDR3 bases are TGTGCCAGCAGCAGCGGAAGGGGGCGCGGTGAGACCCAGTACTTC.

V and J are TRBV10-3 and TRBJ1-1; 8 bases agree with TRBD1. This CDR3 region has 16 residues. Germline loops: CDR1 ENHRY, CDR2 SYGVKD. V lost 2 bases and J lost 1; bases outside the gene matches: 6. DNA for the CDR3: TGTGCCATCAGTGAGGTCGGACAGGGCCCGAACACTGAAGCTTTCTTT. Translated, it gives CAISEVGQGPNTEAFF.

The V call is TRBV6-6, the J call TRBJ1-1; D gene uncertain. The CDR3 has 13 residues. Germline CDR1 is MNHNY and CDR2 is SVGAGI (reference sequence). V lost 8 bases and J 1 base, leaving 11 bases between the germline ends. CDR3 residues: CASRRAKNTEAFF. The DNA of the CDR3 is TGTGCCAGCCGCCGAGCGAAGAACACTGAAGCTTTCTTT.

The chain joins TRBV7-9 to TRBJ2-1, with D tentatively TRBD1 (9 bases). The CDR3 spans 16 residues. V was trimmed by 5 bases and J by 10 bases, leaving 24 bases between them. Germline CDR1 is SEHNR and CDR2 is FQNEAQ (reference sequence). CDR3 in amino acids: CASSRGGTGPFGEQFF. The DNA of the CDR3 is TGTGCCAGCAGCCGGGGGGGGACAGGGCCTTTCGGGGAGCAGTTCTTC.

The gene calls are TRBV2 and TRBJ2-1, with 7 positions matching TRBD1. Looked up from germline, CDR1 is SNHLY and CDR2 is FYNNEI. J was trimmed by 8 bases and V by 6 bases; bases with no gene match: 7. The CDR3 covers 13 residues. The CDR3 DNA reads as TGTGCCAGCAGGGCCTACAGGGGACATGAGCAGTTCTTC. As protein: CASRAYRGHEQFF.

V is TRBV30 and J is TRBJ1-2; D perhaps matches TRBD1 (6 bases). Germline loops: CDR1 GTSNPN, CDR2 SVGIG (reference sequence). V dropped 4 bases and J dropped 6 bases, with 24 bases sitting between them. This CDR3 has 16 residues. CDR3 protein: CAWTESSLYRDHGYTF. CDR3 DNA sequence: TGTGCCTGGACGGAGTCTTCCCTATACAGGGACCATGGCTACACCTTC.

V gene TRBV4-3 combines with J gene TRBJ1-1, with 9 nucleotides matching TRBD1. The junction had 5 bases not matched to a gene; V was cut back by 5 bases and J by 4 bases. The CDR3 consists of 14 residues. Germline loops: CDR1 LGHNA, CDR2 YSLEER. The CDR3: CASSKDRGVTEAFF. DNA of the CDR3: TGCGCCAGCAGCAAGGACAGGGGTGTCACTGAAGCTTTCTTT.

The chain links TRBV4-1 to TRBJ1-1; 7 nucleotides align to TRBD1. The CDR3 spans 18 residues. CDR1 is MGHRA, CDR2 YSYEKL, per germline. V was clipped by 3 bases and J by 0 bases; unmatched bases: 13. The CDR3 loop reads CASSHGTGVQEMNTEAFF. In DNA form, the CDR3 reads TGCGCCAGCAGCCATGGAACAGGGGTGCAGGAGATGAACACTGAAGCTTTCTTT.

This chain joins TRBV4-1 and TRBJ1-2; D may be TRBD1 (6 bases). Germline assignment: CDR1 MGHRA and CDR2 YSYEKL. CDR3 length: 17 residues. V shed 6 bases and J shed 5 bases, with 25 bases lying between them. As DNA, the CDR3 is TGCGCCAGCAGTATCGACAGGTCGAATCCGACCGTATATGGCTACACCTTC. Translation: CASSIDRSNPTVYGYTF.

This clone has a handful of counts. The CDR3, as DNA: TGTGCCAGCAGGCGAGGGGGAACTGAAGCTTTCTTT. As protein: CASRRGGTEAFF. The chain is built from TRBV4-2 and TRBJ1-1, with D possibly being TRBD1 (6 bases). The V and J ends lost 6 bases and 5 bases respectively, with 10 bases between them. Germline-derived CDR1 and CDR2 are LGHNA and YNFKEQ. This CDR3 has 12 amino acids.

V is TRBV5-6 and J is TRBJ1-2, with 8 bases identical to TRBD1. J lost 5 bases, V lost 3 bases, and 6 bases had no gene match. Germline CDR1 SGHDT, CDR2 YYEEEE. The CDR3 has 14 residues. This chain's CDR3 is CASSYGTGDYGYTF. The CDR3 DNA reads TGTGCCAGCAGCTACGGGACAGGCGATTATGGCTACACCTTC.

The rearrangement uses TRBV19 and TRBJ2-1, with D perhaps TRBD2 (5 bases). Germline V gene lookup returns CDR1 LNHDA and CDR2 SQIVND (reference sequence). The CDR3 runs to 12 residues. Trimming removed 6 bases from V and 7 bases from J, with 10 bases in between. The CDR3 coding sequence is TGTGCCAGTAGCCCTTCGGGGAATGAGCAGTTCTTC. This sequence encodes CASSPSGNEQFF.

The chain uses TRBV6-1 and TRBJ2-7; weak D call: TRBD2 (7 bases). V was trimmed by 4 bases and J by 4 bases, leaving 11 bases between them. The CDR3 sequence is 13 residues long. Per germline, CDR1 MNHNS and CDR2 SASEGT. The CDR3 reads CASSGGGRYEQYF. Written as DNA, the CDR3 is TGTGCCAGCAGTGGGGGGGGGCGTTACGAGCAGTACTTC.

J is TRBJ1-1 and V is TRBV28, with a tentative D call TRBD1 (5 bases). The V end was cut by 6 bases, the J end by 5 bases, with 13 bases between. CDR3 length: 13 residues. From germline, CDR1 is MDHEN and CDR2 SYDVKM. CDR3 nucleotide sequence: TGTGCCAGCAGCCTAGGGGTAGAGACTGAAGCTTTCTTT. Translated: CASSLGVETEAFF.

The gene calls are TRBV14 and TRBJ2-1; TRBD2 agrees at 7 bases. The length of the CDR3 is 19 residues. V gave up 1 base and J gave up 4 bases; unmatched junction bases: 16. The V gene's germline CDR1 is SGHDN and CDR2 FVKESK. CDR3 nucleotide sequence: TGTGCCAGCAGCCAAGGGGAGGGATTAACAGGAGGAAGATACAATGAGCAGTTCTTC. It is translated as CASSQGEGLTGGRYNEQFF.

This sequence joins TRBV29-1 and TRBJ2-7; 8 bases match TRBD1. Germline V gene sequence: CDR1 SQVTM, CDR2 ANQGSEA. J was trimmed by 5 bases and V by 4 bases; bases with no gene match: 10. The CDR3 loop spans 14 amino acids. CDR3 amino acids: CSVGSDRGMDEQYF. The CDR3 nucleotides are TGCAGCGTTGGATCTGACAGGGGAATGGACGAGCAGTACTTC.

The chain employs TRBV7-9 and TRBJ1-4, with 9 bases aligning to TRBD1. This CDR3 spans 17 amino acids. Germline loops: CDR1 SEHNR, CDR2 FQNEAQ (reference sequence). Germline trimming cut 1 base from V and 5 bases from J; bases unmatched to any gene: 8. In DNA form, the CDR3 reads TGTGCCAGCAGCTTAGGGTCACAGGGGGCTGGAAATGAAAAACTGTTTTTT. It codes for CASSLGSQGAGNEKLFF.